A selection of T cell receptor beta chains follows, all from one sample in a study of vaccination effects on CD4 cells after COVID-19. Only in-frame clones appear in the TCRdb table, and some are missing; sequencing was by immunoSEQ multiplex PCR. The repertoire holds approximately 24,000 clones, with around 81% as singletons. Their recognized antigens are unknown. The sequenced sample was CD4+ T cells from PBMCs cultured with SARS-CoV-2 spike peptides, obtained after COVID-19 vaccination. Source of these receptors: a human donor who received a COVID-19 vaccine. Some clones in this sample may be carry-over from other donors' samples. Each CDR3 is given with its conserved first and last residue.

>TRBV6-4
CASSPTTAFLQGAYNEQFF
>TRBV6-6
CASSGGTANTGELFF
>TRBV7-9
CASRAAGGRNTIYF
>TRBV19
CASSIPRDHQVNYGYTF
>TRBV7-3
CASSLGAGGNTEAFF
>TRBV5-1
CASSFSGAQETQYF
>TRBV19
CASSTLAGTPYNEQFF
>TRBV6-2/TRBV6-3
CASSEDSSGANVLTF
>TRBV19
CASSISDGHPTNEKLFF
>TRBV30
CAWSGGIRDTDTQYF
>TRBV9
CASSPRTSGDYNEQFF
>TRBV7-2
CASSAARTGGNTEAFF
>TRBV18
CASSPYKVGEAFF
>TRBV27
CASSRDRGSYEQYF
>TRBV18
CASSPPKSGGDGETQYF
>TRBV5-1
CASSPGTFVGSGNTIYF
>TRBV5-4
CASSDLRGSQETQYF
>TRBV24-1
CATSDSQVVEQFF
>TRBV15
CATSRDWGDNEKLFF
>TRBV9
CASSVQEGTDTQYF
>TRBV4-1
CASSQDSRQGWHQPQHF
>TRBV30
CAWNRLGNEQFF
>TRBV10-3
CAISESGNYNSPLHF
>TRBV10-1
CASSQGTISPKNIQYF
>TRBV18
CASSLTGGYGYTF
>TRBV18
CASSPQVAGHYNEQFF
>TRBV5-4
CASSHARGEETQYF
>TRBV6-5
CASSLQGFQPQHF
>TRBV28
CASRPGTELYGYTF
>TRBV10-1
CASRPRQGSNQPQHF
>TRBV6-5
CASSHNLNTEAFF
>TRBV9
CASSRFGTSGDPYNEQFF
>TRBV19
CASSMSGYSNQPQHF
>TRBV9
CASSTRQGSQETQYF
>TRBV24-1
CATRGQGRGETQYF
>TRBV24-1
CATRKTGELGELFF
>TRBV12-3/TRBV12-4
CASRITGNEQFF
>TRBV9
CASSVNVGVRELFF
>TRBV24-1
CATSDLRSITGELFF
>TRBV9
CASSPHSNTGELFF
>TRBV30
CAWSWYSGIHGGYTF
>TRBV5-8
CASRSGGLQDTQYF
>TRBV3-1/TRBV3-2
CASSQTLLETQYF
>TRBV7-8
CASSLSRVATNEKLFF
>TRBV2
CASSATGFTDTQYF